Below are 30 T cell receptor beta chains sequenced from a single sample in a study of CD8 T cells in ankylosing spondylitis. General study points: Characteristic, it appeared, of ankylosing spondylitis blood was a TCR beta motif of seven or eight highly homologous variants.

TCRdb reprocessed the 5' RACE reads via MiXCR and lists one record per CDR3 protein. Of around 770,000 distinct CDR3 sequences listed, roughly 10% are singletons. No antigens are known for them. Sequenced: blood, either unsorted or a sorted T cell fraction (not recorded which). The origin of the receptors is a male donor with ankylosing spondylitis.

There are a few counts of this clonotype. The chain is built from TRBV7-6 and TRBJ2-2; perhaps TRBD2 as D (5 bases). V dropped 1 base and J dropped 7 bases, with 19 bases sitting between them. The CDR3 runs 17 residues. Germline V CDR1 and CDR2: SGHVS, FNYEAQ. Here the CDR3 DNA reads TGTGCCAGCAGCTTAGAAGGAGGTAGCGAAGTCGTCGGGGAGCTGTTTTTT. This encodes CASSLEGGSEVVGELFF.

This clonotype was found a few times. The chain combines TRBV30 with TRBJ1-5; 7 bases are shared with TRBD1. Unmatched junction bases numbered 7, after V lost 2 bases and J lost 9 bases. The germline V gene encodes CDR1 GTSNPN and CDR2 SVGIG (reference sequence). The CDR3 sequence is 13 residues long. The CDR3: CAWSSPQGRPQHF. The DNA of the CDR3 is TGTGCCTGGAGTAGCCCACAGGGGCGGCCCCAGCATTTT.

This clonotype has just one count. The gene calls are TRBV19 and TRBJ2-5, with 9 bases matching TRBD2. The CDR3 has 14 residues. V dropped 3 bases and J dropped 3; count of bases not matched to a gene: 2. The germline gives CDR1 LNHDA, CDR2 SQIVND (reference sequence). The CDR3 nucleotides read TGTGCCAGTAGTATGTCTAGCGGGGAAGAGACCCAGTACTTC. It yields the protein CASSMSSGEETQYF.

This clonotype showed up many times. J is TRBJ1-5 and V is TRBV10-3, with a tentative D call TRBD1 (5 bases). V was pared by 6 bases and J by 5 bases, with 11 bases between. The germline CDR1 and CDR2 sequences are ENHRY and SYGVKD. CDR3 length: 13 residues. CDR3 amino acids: CAISGMGDQPQHF. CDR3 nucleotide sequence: TGTGCCATCAGCGGAATGGGGGATCAGCCCCAGCATTTT.

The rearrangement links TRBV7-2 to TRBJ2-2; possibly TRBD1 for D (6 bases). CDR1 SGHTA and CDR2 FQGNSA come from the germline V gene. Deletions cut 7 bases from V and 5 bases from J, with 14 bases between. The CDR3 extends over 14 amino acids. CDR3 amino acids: CASMKQGWTGELFF. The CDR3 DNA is TGTGCCAGCATGAAACAGGGATGGACCGGGGAGCTGTTTTTT.

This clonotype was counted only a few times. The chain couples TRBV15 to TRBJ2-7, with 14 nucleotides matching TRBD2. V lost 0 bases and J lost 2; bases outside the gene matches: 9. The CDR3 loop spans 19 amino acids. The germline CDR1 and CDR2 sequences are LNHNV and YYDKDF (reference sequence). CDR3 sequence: CATSRDIGLAGGETYEQYF. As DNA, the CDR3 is TGTGCCACCAGCAGAGATATCGGACTAGCGGGGGGCGAAACCTACGAGCAGTACTTC. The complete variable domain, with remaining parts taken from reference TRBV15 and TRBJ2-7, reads DAMVIQNPRYQVTQFGKPVTLSCSQTLNHNVMYWYQQKSSQAPKLLFHYYDKDFNNEADTPDNFQSRRPNTSFCFLDIRSPGLGDTAMYLCATSRDIGLAGGETYEQYFGPGTRLTVT.

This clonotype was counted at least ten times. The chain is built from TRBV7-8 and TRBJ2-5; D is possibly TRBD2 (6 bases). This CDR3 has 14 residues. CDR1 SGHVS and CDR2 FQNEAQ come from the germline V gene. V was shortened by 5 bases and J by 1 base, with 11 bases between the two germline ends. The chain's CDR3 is CASSRGWGQETQYF. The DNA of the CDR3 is TGTGCCAGCAGCCGGGGGTGGGGCCAAGAGACCCAGTACTTC. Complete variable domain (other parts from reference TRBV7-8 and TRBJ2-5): GAGVSQSPRYKVAKRGQDVALRCDPISGHVSLFWYQQALGQGPEFLTYFQNEAQLDKSGLPSDRFFAERPEGSVSTLKIQRTQQEDSAVYLCASSRGWGQETQYFGPGTRLLVL.

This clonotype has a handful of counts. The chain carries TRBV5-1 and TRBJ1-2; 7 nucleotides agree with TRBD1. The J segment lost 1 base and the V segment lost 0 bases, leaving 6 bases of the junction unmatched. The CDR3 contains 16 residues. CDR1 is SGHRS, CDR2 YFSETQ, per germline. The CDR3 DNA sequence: TGCGCCAGCAGCTTGGCCTCAGGGGGAAGTAACTATGGCTACACCTTC. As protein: CASSLASGGSNYGYTF.

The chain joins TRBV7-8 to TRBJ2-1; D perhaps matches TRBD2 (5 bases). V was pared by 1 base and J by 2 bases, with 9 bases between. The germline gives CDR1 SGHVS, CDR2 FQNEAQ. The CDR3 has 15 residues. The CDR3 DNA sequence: TGTGCCAGCAGCTTAGAGCGGCTAGCCTACAATGAGCAGTTCTTC. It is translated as CASSLERLAYNEQFF. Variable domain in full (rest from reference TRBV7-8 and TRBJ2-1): GAGVSQSPRYKVAKRGQDVALRCDPISGHVSLFWYQQALGQGPEFLTYFQNEAQLDKSGLPSDRFFAERPEGSVSTLKIQRTQQEDSAVYLCASSLERLAYNEQFFGPGTRLTVL.

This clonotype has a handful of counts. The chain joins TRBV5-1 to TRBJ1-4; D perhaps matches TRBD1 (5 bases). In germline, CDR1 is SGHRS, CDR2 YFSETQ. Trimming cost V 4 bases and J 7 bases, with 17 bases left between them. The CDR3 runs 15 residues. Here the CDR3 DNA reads TGCGCCAGCAGCCCTGGGACGTTCGGTCCTGAAAAACTGTTTTTT. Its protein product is CASSPGTFGPEKLFF. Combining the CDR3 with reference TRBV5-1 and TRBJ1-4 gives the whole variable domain KAGVTQTPRYLIKTRGQQVTLSCSPISGHRSVSWYQQTPGQGLQFLFEYFSETQRNKGNFPGRFSGRQFSNSRSEMNVSTLELGDSALYLCASSPGTFGPEKLFFGSGTQLSVL.

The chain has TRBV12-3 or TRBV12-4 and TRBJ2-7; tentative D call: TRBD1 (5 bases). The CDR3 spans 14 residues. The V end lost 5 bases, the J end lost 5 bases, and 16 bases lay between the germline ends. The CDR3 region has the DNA TGTGCCAGCAGTATGTTCGCAGGGTTGGACGAGCAGTACTTC. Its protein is CASSMFAGLDEQYF.

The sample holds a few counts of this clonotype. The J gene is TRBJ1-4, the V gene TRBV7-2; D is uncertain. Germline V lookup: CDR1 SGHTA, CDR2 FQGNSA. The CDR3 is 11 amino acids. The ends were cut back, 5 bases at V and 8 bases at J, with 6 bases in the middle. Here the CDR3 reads CASSAREKLFF. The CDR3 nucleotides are TGTGCCAGCAGCGCCAGAGAAAAACTGTTTTTT. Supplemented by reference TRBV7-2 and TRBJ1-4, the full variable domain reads GAGVSQSPSNKVTEKGKDVELRCDPISGHTALYWYRQSLGQGLEFLIYFQGNSAPDKSGLPSDRFSAERTGGSVSTLTIQRTQQEDSAVYLCASSAREKLFFGSGTQLSVL.

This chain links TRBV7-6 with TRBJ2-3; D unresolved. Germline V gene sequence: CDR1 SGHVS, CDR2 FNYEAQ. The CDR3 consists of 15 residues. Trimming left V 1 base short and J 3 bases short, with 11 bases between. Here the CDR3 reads CASSLGPAVTDTQYF. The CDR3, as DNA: TGTGCCAGCAGCTTAGGGCCCGCGGTAACAGATACGCAGTATTTT.

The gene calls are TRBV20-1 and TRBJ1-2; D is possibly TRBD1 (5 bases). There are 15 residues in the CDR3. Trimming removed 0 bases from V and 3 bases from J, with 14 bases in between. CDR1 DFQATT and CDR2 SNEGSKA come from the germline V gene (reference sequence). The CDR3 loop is CSARDFGATHYGYTF. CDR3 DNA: TGCAGTGCTAGAGATTTCGGGGCGACCCACTATGGCTACACCTTC.

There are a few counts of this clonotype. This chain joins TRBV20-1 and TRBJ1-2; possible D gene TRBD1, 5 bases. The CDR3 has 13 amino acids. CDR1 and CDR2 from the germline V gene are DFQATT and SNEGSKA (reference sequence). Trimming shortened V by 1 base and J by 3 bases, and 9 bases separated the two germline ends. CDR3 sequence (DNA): TGCAGTGCTAGAGTTGGGGGAGACTATGGCTACACCTTC. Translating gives CSARVGGDYGYTF.

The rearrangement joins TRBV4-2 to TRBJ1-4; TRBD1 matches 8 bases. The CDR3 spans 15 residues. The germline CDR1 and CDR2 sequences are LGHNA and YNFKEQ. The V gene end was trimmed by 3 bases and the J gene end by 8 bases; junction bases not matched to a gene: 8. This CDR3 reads CASSQGDRGMEKLFF. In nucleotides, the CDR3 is TGTGCCAGCAGCCAGGGCGACAGGGGTATGGAAAAACTGTTTTTT.

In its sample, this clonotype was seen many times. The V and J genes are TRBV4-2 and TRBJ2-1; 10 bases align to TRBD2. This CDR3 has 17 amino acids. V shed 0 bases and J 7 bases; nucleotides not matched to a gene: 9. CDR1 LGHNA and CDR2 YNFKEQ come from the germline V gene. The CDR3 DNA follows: TGTGCCAGCAGCCAAGAGGTGGCTAGCGGGAGTTTGAATGAGCAGTTCTTC. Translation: CASSQEVASGSLNEQFF.

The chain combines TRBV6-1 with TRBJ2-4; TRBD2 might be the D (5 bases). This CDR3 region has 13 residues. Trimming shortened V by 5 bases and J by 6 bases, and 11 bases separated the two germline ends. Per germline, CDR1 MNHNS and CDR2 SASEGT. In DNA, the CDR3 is TGTGCCAGCAGTCCCCCGGGGTTAAACATTCAGTACTTC. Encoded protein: CASSPPGLNIQYF.

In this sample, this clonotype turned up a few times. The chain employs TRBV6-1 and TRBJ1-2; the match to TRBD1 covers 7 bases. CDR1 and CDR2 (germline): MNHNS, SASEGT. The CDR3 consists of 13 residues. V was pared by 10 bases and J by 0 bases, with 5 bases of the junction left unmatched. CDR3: CATRDSTNYGYTF. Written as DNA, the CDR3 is TGTGCCACCCGGGACAGCACTAACTATGGCTACACCTTC.

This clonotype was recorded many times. The CDR3, as DNA: TGCAGTGCTTACCGGGACAGGAGGGAAAAACTGTTTTTT. Amino acid sequence: CSAYRDRREKLFF. This chain links TRBV20-1 with TRBJ1-4, with TRBD1 matching 8 bases. Germline CDR1 DFQATT, CDR2 SNEGSKA (reference sequence). The CDR3 runs 13 residues. J was trimmed by 8 bases and V by 5 bases; bases with no gene match: 7.

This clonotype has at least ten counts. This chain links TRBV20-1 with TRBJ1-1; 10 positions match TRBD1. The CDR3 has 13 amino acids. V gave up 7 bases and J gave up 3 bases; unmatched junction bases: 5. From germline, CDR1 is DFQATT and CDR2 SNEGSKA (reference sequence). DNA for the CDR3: TGCAGTGGCCGACAGGGGGCGGACACTGAAGCTTTCTTT. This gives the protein CSGRQGADTEAFF.

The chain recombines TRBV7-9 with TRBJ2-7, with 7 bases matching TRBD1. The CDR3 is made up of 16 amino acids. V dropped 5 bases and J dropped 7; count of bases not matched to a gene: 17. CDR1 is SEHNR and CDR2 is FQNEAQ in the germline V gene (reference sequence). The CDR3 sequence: CASSAPGTANYEEQYF. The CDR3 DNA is TGTGCCAGCAGCGCCCCCGGGACAGCTAACTACGAGGAGCAGTACTTC. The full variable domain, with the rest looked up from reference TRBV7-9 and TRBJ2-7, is DTGVSQNPRHKITKRGQNVTFRCDPISEHNRLYWYRQTLGQGPEFLTYFQNEAQLEKSRLLSDRFSAERPKGSFSTLEIQRTEQGDSAMYLCASSAPGTANYEEQYFGPGTRLTVT.

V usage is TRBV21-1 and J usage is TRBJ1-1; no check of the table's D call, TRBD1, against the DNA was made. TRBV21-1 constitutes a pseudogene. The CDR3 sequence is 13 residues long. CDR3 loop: CASSVPGWTEAFF. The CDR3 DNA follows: TGTGCCAGCAGTGTTCCAGGGTGGACTGAAGCTTTCTTT.

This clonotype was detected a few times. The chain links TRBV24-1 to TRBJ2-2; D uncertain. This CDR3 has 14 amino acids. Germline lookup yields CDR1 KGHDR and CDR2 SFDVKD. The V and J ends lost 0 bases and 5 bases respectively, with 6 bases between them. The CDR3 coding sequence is TGTGCCACCAGTGATTTGCGGTTTACCGGGGAGCTGTTTTTT. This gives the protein CATSDLRFTGELFF.

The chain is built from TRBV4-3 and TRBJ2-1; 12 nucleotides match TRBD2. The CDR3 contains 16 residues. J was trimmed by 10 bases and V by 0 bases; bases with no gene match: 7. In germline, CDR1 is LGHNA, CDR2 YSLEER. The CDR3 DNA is TGCGCCAGCAGCCAAGATTCCCTAGCGGGAGGGCCGGAGCAGTTCTTC. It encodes CASSQDSLAGGPEQFF.

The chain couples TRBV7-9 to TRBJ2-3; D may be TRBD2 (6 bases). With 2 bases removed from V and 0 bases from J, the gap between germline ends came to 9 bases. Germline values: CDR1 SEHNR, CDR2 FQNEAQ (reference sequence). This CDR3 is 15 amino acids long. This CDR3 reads CASSLLRGSTDTQYF. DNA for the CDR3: TGTGCCAGCAGCTTACTGCGGGGTAGCACAGATACGCAGTATTTT.

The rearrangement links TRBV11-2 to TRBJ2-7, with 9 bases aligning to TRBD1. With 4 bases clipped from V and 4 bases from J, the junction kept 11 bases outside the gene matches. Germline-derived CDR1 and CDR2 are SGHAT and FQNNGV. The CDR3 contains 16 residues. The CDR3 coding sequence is TGTGCCAGCAGCTATTTTGACGGGACAGGGCGATACGAGCAGTACTTC. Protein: CASSYFDGTGRYEQYF.

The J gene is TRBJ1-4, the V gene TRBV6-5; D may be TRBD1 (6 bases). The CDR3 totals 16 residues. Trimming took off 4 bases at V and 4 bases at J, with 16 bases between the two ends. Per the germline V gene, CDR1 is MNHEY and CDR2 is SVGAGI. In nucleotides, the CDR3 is TGTGCCAGCAGTTTCCCCGACAGGAACTATAATGAAAAACTGTTTTTT. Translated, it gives CASSFPDRNYNEKLFF.

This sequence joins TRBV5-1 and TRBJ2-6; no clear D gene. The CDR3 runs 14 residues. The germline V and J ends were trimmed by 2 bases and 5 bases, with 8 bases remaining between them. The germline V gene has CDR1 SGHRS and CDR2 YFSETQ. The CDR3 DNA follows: TGCGCCAGCAGCTTAACCCCCTGGGCCAACGTCCTGACTTTC. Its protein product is CASSLTPWANVLTF. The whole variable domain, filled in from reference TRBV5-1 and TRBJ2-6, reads KAGVTQTPRYLIKTRGQQVTLSCSPISGHRSVSWYQQTPGQGLQFLFEYFSETQRNKGNFPGRFSGRQFSNSRSEMNVSTLELGDSALYLCASSLTPWANVLTFGAGSRLTVL.

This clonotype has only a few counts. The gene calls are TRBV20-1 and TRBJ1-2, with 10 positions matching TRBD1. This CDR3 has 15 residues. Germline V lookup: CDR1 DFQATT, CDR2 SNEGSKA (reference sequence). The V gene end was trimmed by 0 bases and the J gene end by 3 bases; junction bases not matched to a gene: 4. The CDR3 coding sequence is TGCAGTGCTAGAGAATGGGACAGGGGCGACTATGGCTACACCTTC. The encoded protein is CSAREWDRGDYGYTF.